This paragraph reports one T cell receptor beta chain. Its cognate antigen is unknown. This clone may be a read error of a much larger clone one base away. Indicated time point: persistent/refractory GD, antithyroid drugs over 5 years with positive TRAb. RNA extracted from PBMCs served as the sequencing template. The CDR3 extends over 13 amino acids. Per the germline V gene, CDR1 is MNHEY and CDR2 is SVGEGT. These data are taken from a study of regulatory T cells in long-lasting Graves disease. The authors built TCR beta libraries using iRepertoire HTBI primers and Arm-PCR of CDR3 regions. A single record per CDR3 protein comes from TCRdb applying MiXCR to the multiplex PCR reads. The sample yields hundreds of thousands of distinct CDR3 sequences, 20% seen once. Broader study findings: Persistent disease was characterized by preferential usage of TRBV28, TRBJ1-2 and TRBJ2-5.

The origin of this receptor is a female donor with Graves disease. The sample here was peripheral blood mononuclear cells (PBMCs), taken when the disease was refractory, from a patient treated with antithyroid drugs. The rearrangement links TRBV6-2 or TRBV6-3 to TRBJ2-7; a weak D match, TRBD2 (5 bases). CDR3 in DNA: TGTGTCAGCAGTTACACCCGGGACTACGAGCAGTACTTC. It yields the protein CVSSYTRDYEQYF.